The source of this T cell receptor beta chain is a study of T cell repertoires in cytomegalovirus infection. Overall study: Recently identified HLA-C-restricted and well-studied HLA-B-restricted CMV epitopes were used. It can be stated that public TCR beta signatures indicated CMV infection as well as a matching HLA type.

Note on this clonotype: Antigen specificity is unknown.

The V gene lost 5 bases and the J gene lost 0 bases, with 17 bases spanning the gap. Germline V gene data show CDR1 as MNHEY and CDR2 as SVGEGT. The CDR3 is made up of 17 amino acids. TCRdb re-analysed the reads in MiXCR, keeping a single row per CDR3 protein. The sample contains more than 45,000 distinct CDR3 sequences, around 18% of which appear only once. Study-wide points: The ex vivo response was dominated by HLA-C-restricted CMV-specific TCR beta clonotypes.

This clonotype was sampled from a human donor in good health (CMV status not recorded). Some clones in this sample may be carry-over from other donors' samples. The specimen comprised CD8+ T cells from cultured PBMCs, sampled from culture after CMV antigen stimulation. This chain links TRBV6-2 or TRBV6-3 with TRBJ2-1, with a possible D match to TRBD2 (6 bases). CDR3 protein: CASSLLTSPSSYNEQFF. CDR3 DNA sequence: TGTGCCAGCAGTCTTCTTACTAGCCCCAGCTCCTACAATGAGCAGTTCTTC.